Following are 20 T cell receptor beta chains from one sample sequenced in a study of identical twins. TCRdb reprocessed the 5' RACE reads via MiXCR and lists one record per CDR3 protein. In the table there are fewer than 550,000 distinct CDR3 sequences, about 15% of which are singletons. This sample was also put to use in a study of yellow fever vaccine responses in identical twins.

Sequenced: CD4+ T cells sorted from blood. All receptors derive from a woman under 30 in good health.

This clonotype has a handful of counts. The chain has TRBV4-2 and TRBJ2-3; D perhaps matches TRBD1 (6 bases). V lost 0 bases and J 3 bases, leaving 13 bases between the germline ends. The CDR3 consists of 16 residues. The germline V gene encodes CDR1 LGHNA and CDR2 YNFKEQ. The CDR3 region has the DNA TGTGCCAGCAGCCAAGATTATGGGGGCGAGACAGATACGCAGTATTTT. It is translated as CASSQDYGGETDTQYF.

The sample holds a few counts of this clonotype. V usage is TRBV5-6 and J usage is TRBJ1-2; 11 bases line up with TRBD1. The junction had 4 bases not matched to a gene; V was cut back by 2 bases and J by 7 bases. Germline V gene data show CDR1 as SGHDT and CDR2 as YYEEEE. This CDR3 region has 14 residues. CDR3 nucleotides: TGTGCCAGCAGCTTCGGACAGGGGGCAGGTGGCTACACCTTC. Its translation is CASSFGQGAGGYTF. Combining the CDR3 with reference TRBV5-6 and TRBJ1-2 gives the whole variable domain DAGVTQSPTHLIKTRGQQVTLRCSPKSGHDTVSWYQQALGQGPQFIFQYYEEEERQRGNFPDRFSGHQFPNYSSELNVNALLLGDSALYLCASSFGQGAGGYTFGSGTRLTVV.

The sample holds a few counts of this clonotype. V gene TRBV5-1 combines with J gene TRBJ2-1; 7 nucleotides agree with TRBD1. The CDR3 covers 13 residues. The germline CDR1 and CDR2 sequences are SGHRS and YFSETQ. The junction had 7 bases not matched to a gene; V was cut back by 4 bases and J by 9 bases. In DNA form, the CDR3 reads TGCGCCAGCAGCCAAATACAGGGGATTGAGCAGTTCTTC. It specifies CASSQIQGIEQFF.

The chain's CDR3 is CAISGPTYEQYF. In DNA form, the CDR3 reads TGTGCCATTAGCGGCCCAACCTACGAGCAGTACTTC. The chain couples TRBV10-3 to TRBJ2-7, with D tentatively TRBD2 (6 bases). Trimming took off 9 bases at V and 2 bases at J, with 11 bases between the two ends. This CDR3 is 12 amino acids long. Per the germline V gene, CDR1 is ENHRY and CDR2 is SYGVKD.

This clonotype occurred many times. The chain employs TRBV5-1 and TRBJ1-5, with D possibly matching TRBD1 (5 bases). V lost 3 bases and J lost 2, with 12 bases in between. The CDR3 consists of 15 residues. The germline V gene encodes CDR1 SGHRS and CDR2 YFSETQ. CDR3 region: CASSWGPEGNQPQHF. CDR3 nucleotides: TGCGCCAGCAGCTGGGGACCTGAAGGCAATCAGCCCCAGCATTTT.

This clonotype has just a few counts. The chain joins TRBV18 to TRBJ1-2, with 7 bases that match TRBD1. The CDR3 is 17 amino acids. Per the germline V gene, CDR1 is KGHSH and CDR2 is LQKENI. Trimming removed 3 bases from V and 8 bases from J; junction bases left unmatched: 18. CDR3 coding DNA: TGTGCCAGCTCACCGAGACAGGGTTGGGACGGCCACGACGGCTACACCTTC. This encodes CASSPRQGWDGHDGYTF.

The J gene is TRBJ2-7, the V gene TRBV20-1; D is uncertain. The CDR3 has 14 residues. Germline V gene data show CDR1 as DFQATT and CDR2 as SNEGSKA (reference sequence). Trimming removed 0 bases from V and 4 bases from J, with 13 bases in between. The CDR3 bases are TGCAGTGCTAGAGATCTTGGTCTGAAGTACGAGCAGTACTTC. This codes for CSARDLGLKYEQYF.

This chain connects TRBV15 to TRBJ2-1; the D is unclear. Trimming took off 4 bases at V and 8 bases at J, with 12 bases between the two ends. The CDR3 consists of 13 residues. The germline gives CDR1 LNHNV, CDR2 YYDKDF (reference sequence). The CDR3 spells CATSTPPRDEQFF. CDR3 coding DNA: TGTGCCACCAGCACCCCACCACGGGATGAGCAGTTCTTC.

The rearrangement uses TRBV6-5 and TRBJ2-7, with TRBD1 matching over 10 bases. The CDR3 loop spans 15 amino acids. Trimming took 2 bases from V and 0 from J; bases not matched to a gene: 1. The germline gives CDR1 MNHEY, CDR2 SVGAGI. CDR3 loop: CASSYGTGDSYEQYF. The CDR3 DNA follows: TGTGCCAGCAGTTACGGGACAGGGGACTCCTACGAGCAGTACTTC.

This clonotype has a count of ten or more. This sequence joins TRBV4-1 and TRBJ1-6; D is unresolved. V was pared by 4 bases and J by 3 bases, with 13 bases between. This CDR3 is built from 16 residues. Germline CDR1 and CDR2: MGHRA and YSYEKL. CDR3 in DNA: TGCGCCAGCAGCCTCGCCGGAGGAGACTATAATTCACCCCTCCACTTT. Encoded protein: CASSLAGGDYNSPLHF.

The chain recombines TRBV12-3 or TRBV12-4 with TRBJ2-1, with 8 bases lining up with TRBD2. Trimming at V came to 8 bases and at J to 9 bases, leaving 18 bases not matched to a gene. The CDR3 length is 16 residues. CDR3 protein: CASRRRASGSRAEQFF. Here the CDR3 DNA reads TGTGCCAGCCGACGGAGGGCTAGCGGGTCCCGAGCTGAGCAGTTCTTC.

In its sample, this clonotype was seen a few times. The chain couples TRBV4-1 to TRBJ1-3, with 7 bases lining up with TRBD1. Trimming at V came to 0 bases and at J to 7 bases, leaving 15 bases not matched to a gene. Germline lookup yields CDR1 MGHRA and CDR2 YSYEKL. CDR3 length: 18 amino acids. The CDR3 nucleotides are TGCGCCAGCAGCCAAGACCGAGGGGGCCGAAGGGCGGGTAACACCATATATTTT. Its protein is CASSQDRGGRRAGNTIYF.

J is TRBJ2-1 and V is TRBV19; 11 nucleotides agree with TRBD1. This CDR3 region has 15 residues. Germline V gene data show CDR1 as LNHDA and CDR2 as SQIVND (reference sequence). J gave up 8 bases and V 6 bases, and 9 bases lay outside the gene matches. The CDR3 is CASRRGTGGLDEQFF. DNA of the CDR3: TGTGCCAGTAGAAGGGGGACAGGGGGGTTGGATGAGCAGTTCTTC.

J is TRBJ2-5 and V is TRBV28; D is ambiguous. Trimming removed 3 bases at V and 7 bases at J, with 15 bases between. The CDR3 extends over 14 amino acids. CDR1 and CDR2 from the germline V gene are MDHEN and SYDVKM. The CDR3 DNA reads as TGTGCCAGCAGTTTGATCAAGGACGGTGGGACCCAGTACTTC. Amino acid sequence: CASSLIKDGGTQYF. The complete variable domain, with remaining parts taken from reference TRBV28 and TRBJ2-5, reads DVKVTQSSRYLVKRTGEKVFLECVQDMDHENMFWYRQDPGLGLRLIYFSYDVKMKEKGDIPEGYSVSREKKERFSLILESASTNQTSMYLCASSLIKDGGTQYFGPGTRLLVL.

Many counts were recorded for this clonotype. The chain combines TRBV12-3 or TRBV12-4 with TRBJ2-7; D remains unclear. V lost 1 base and J 2 bases, leaving 9 bases between the germline ends. CDR3 size: 14 residues. This CDR3 is CASSLGQVAYEQYF. Written as DNA, the CDR3 is TGTGCCAGCAGTTTAGGGCAGGTGGCCTACGAGCAGTACTTC.

This clonotype turned up a few times. The V gene is TRBV5-6, the J gene TRBJ2-3, with D unresolved. Germline-derived CDR1 and CDR2 are SGHDT and YYEEEE. This CDR3 contains 13 residues. Trimming cost V 3 bases and J 2 bases, with 7 bases left between them. CDR3 nucleotide sequence: TGTGCCAGCAGCTCCCCGTTCACAGATACGCAGTATTTT. Residues: CASSSPFTDTQYF. The entire variable domain, with the rest obtained from reference TRBV5-6 and TRBJ2-3, is as follows: DAGVTQSPTHLIKTRGQQVTLRCSPKSGHDTVSWYQQALGQGPQFIFQYYEEEERQRGNFPDRFSGHQFPNYSSELNVNALLLGDSALYLCASSSPFTDTQYFGPGTRLTVL.

The V gene is TRBV29-1, the J gene TRBJ1-1; no definite D call. This CDR3 region has 12 residues. In germline, CDR1 is SQVTM, CDR2 ANQGSEA. V lost 0 bases, J lost 8 bases, and 10 bases lay in between. CDR3 sequence (DNA): TGCAGCGTTGAAGATCTCCCCCGGGAAGCTTTCTTT. This translates into CSVEDLPREAFF.

The chain links TRBV27 to TRBJ2-2; 7 bases agree with TRBD1. The CDR3 is 14 amino acids. V shed 8 bases, J shed 8 bases, and the junction held 11 bases outside the gene matches. The germline gives CDR1 MNHEY, CDR2 SMNVEV (reference sequence). This chain's CDR3 is CASHHGTAGGELFF. The CDR3 DNA is TGTGCCAGCCACCACGGGACAGCTGGAGGGGAGCTGTTTTTT.

In this sample, this clonotype turned up a few times. V is TRBV14 and J is TRBJ2-1; D is possibly TRBD2 (6 bases). Germline assignment: CDR1 SGHDN and CDR2 FVKESK. The CDR3 contains 14 residues. V shed 1 base and J shed 4 bases, with 8 bases lying between them. CDR3 sequence: CASSQAGRYNEQFF. In DNA, the CDR3 is TGTGCCAGCAGCCAAGCTGGGAGGTACAATGAGCAGTTCTTC.

This chain uses TRBV5-1 with TRBJ2-3; D is undetermined. V was pared by 5 bases and J by 0 bases, with 13 bases between. CDR3 length: 15 residues. Germline CDR1 and CDR2: SGHRS and YFSETQ. The CDR3 reads CASRLDGTSTDTQYF. The CDR3 nucleotides read TGCGCCAGCAGACTGGACGGTACCAGCACAGATACGCAGTATTTT. The full variable domain, rest sourced from reference TRBV5-1 and TRBJ2-3, is KAGVTQTPRYLIKTRGQQVTLSCSPISGHRSVSWYQQTPGQGLQFLFEYFSETQRNKGNFPGRFSGRQFSNSRSEMNVSTLELGDSALYLCASRLDGTSTDTQYFGPGTRLTVL.